This T cell receptor beta chain is from a study of cytomegalovirus exposure and HLA in healthy donors. General study results and limits: Cytomegalovirus-associated TCR beta chains were listed, numbering around 150. The tendency of first-cohort TCR clusters to co-occur in the 120 validation repertoires was identified by a subsequent analysis.

CDR3 length: 13 amino acids. V shed 4 bases and J 11 bases; nucleotides not matched to a gene: 10. The V gene's germline CDR1 is SGHRS and CDR2 YFSETQ. Only in-frame clones appear in the TCRdb table, and some are missing; sequencing was by immunoSEQ multiplex PCR. In the table there are some 220,000 clones, under 95% of which are singletons. As concerns this clone: Its antigen is unidentified.

Separate from the approximately 730-subject first cohort, the 120-subject validation cohort was the one that the donors belonged to. This sequence originates from a woman aged 18 to 35 in good health and CMV-seronegative. The chain combines TRBV5-1 with TRBJ1-1, with TRBD1 matching 8 bases. The sample comprised PBMCs. The CDR3 DNA reads TGCGCCAGCAGCGTTGACAGGGGCTGGGAGGCTTTCTTT. It specifies CASSVDRGWEAFF.